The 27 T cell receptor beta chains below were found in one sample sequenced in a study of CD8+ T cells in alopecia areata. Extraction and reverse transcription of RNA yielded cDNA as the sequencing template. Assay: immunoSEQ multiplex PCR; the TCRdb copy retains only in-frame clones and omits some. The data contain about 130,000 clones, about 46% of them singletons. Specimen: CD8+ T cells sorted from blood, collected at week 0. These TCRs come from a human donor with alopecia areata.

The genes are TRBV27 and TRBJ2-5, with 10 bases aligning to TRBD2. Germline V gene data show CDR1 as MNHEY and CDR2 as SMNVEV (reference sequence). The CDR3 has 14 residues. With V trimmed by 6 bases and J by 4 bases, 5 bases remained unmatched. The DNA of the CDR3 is TGTGCCAGCAGCCTAGCGGGGGATCGAGAGACCCAGTACTTC. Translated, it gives CASSLAGDRETQYF.

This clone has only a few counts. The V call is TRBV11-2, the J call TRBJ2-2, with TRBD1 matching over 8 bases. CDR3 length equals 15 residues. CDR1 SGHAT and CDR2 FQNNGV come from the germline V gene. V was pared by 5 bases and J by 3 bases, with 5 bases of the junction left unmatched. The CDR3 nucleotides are TGTGCCAGCAGCCCCAGGGGGCGAGACACCGGGGAGCTGTTTTTT. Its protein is CASSPRGRDTGELFF.

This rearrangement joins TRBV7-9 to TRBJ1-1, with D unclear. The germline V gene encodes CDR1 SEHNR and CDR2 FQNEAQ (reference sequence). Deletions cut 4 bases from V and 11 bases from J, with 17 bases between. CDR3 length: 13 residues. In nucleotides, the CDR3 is TGTGCCAGCAGCTCCTCTCGGAAGAGGGTGGCTTTCTTT. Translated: CASSSSRKRVAFF.

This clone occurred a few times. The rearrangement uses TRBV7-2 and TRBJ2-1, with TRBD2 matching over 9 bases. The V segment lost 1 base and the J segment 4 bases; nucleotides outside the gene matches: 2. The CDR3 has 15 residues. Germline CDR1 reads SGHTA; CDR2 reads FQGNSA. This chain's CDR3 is CASSLVAGEYNEQFF. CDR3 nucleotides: TGTGCCAGCAGCTTAGTAGCGGGGGAGTACAATGAGCAGTTCTTC. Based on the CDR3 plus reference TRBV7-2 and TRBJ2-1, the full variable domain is GAGVSQSPSNKVTEKGKDVELRCDPISGHTALYWYRQSLGQGLEFLIYFQGNSAPDKSGLPSDRFSAERTGGSVSTLTIQRTQQEDSAVYLCASSLVAGEYNEQFFGPGTRLTVL.

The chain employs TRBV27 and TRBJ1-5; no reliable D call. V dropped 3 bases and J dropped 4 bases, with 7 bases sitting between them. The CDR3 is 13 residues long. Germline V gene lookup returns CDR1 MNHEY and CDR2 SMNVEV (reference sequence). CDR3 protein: CASSFLDNQPQHF. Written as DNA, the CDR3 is TGTGCCAGCAGTTTCCTAGATAATCAGCCCCAGCATTTT.

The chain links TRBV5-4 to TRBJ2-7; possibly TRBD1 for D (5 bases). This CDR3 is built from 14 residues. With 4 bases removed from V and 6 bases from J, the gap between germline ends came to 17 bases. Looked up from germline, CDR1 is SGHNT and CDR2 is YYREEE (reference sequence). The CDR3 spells CASSHGRKDSEQYF. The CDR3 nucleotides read TGTGCCAGCAGCCATGGACGGAAAGACAGCGAGCAGTACTTC.

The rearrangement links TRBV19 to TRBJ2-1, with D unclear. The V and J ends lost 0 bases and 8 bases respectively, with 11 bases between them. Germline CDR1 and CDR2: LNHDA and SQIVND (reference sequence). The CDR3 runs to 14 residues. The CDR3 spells CASSIDLAAHEQFF. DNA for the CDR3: TGTGCCAGTAGTATAGACCTCGCGGCCCATGAGCAGTTCTTC.

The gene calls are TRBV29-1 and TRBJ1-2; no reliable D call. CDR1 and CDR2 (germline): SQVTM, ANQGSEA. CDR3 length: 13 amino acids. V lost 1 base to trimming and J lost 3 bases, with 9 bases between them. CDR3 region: CSVEGGTHYGYTF. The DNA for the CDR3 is TGCAGCGTTGAAGGGGGAACCCACTATGGCTACACCTTC.

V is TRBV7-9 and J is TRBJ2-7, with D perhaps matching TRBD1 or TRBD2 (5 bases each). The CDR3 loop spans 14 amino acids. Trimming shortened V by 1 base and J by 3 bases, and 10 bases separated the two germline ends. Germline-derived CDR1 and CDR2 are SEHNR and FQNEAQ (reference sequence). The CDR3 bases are TGTGCCAGCAGCTTAGTAGGGACCGACTACGAGCAGTACTTC. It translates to CASSLVGTDYEQYF. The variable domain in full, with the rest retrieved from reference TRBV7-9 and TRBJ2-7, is DTGVSQNPRHKITKRGQNVTFRCDPISEHNRLYWYRQTLGQGPEFLTYFQNEAQLEKSRLLSDRFSAERPKGSFSTLEIQRTEQGDSAMYLCASSLVGTDYEQYFGPGTRLTVT.

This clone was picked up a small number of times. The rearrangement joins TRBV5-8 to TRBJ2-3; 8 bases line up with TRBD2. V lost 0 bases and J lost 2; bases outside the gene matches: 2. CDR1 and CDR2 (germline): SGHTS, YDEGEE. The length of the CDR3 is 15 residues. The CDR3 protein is CASSLELADTDTQYF. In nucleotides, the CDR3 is TGTGCCAGCAGCTTGGAACTAGCGGACACAGATACGCAGTATTTT. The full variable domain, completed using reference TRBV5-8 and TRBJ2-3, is EAGVTQSPTHLIKTRGQQATLRCSPISGHTSVYWYQQALGLGLQFLLWYDEGEERNRGNFPPRFSGRQFPNYSSELNVNALELEDSALYLCASSLELADTDTQYFGPGTRLTVL.

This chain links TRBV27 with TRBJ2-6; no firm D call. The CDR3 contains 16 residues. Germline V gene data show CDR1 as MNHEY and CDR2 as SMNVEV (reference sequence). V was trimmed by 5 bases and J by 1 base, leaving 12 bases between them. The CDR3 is CASSVSWGSGANVLTF. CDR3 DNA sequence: TGTGCCAGCAGTGTCAGTTGGGGTTCTGGGGCCAACGTCCTGACTTTC.

The CDR3 DNA is TGCGCCAGCAGCCGGACTAGCGGGGGGCCCTCCTACAATGAGCAGTTCTTC. It is translated as CASSRTSGGPSYNEQFF. This chain links TRBV4-3 with TRBJ2-1; TRBD2 matches 14 bases. The CDR3 is 17 amino acids. The J segment lost 0 bases and the V segment lost 4 bases, leaving 2 bases of the junction unmatched. Looked up from germline, CDR1 is LGHNA and CDR2 is YSLEER.

The CDR3 region is CASSSAGQRGISGANVLTF. CDR3 sequence (DNA): TGTGCCAGCAGCTCCGCCGGACAAAGGGGTATCTCTGGGGCCAACGTCCTGACTTTC. The gene calls are TRBV11-2 and TRBJ2-6; TRBD1 might be the D (5 bases). This CDR3 comprises 19 residues. Trimming cost V 4 bases and J 0 bases, with 19 bases left between them. Per the germline V gene, CDR1 is SGHAT and CDR2 is FQNNGV. Filled out from reference TRBV11-2 and TRBJ2-6, the complete variable domain reads EAGVAQSPRYKIIEKRQSVAFWCNPISGHATLYWYQQILGQGPKLLIQFQNNGVVDDSQLPKDRFSAERLKGVDSTLKIQPAKLEDSAVYLCASSSAGQRGISGANVLTFGAGSRLTVL.

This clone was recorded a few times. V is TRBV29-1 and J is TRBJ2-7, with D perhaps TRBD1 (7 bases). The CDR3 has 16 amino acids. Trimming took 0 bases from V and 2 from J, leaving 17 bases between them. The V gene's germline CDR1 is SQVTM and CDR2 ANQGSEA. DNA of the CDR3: TGCAGCGTTGAAGATCTCCGGAGGGACAGCACCTACGAGCAGTACTTC. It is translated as CSVEDLRRDSTYEQYF.

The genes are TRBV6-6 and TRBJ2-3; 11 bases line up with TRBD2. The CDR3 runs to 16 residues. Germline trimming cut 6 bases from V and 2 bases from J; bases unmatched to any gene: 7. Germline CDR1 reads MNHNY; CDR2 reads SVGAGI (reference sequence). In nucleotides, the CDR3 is TGTGCCAGCAGACCACTAGCGGGGGTCCTCACAGATACGCAGTATTTT. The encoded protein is CASRPLAGVLTDTQYF.

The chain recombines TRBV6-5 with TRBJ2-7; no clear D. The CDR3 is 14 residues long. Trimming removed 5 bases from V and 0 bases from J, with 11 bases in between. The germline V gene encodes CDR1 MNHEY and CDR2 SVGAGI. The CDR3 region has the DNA TGTGCCAGCAGTCCTGTGTCGAGCTCCTACGAGCAGTACTTC. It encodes CASSPVSSSYEQYF.

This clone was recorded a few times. The CDR3 DNA reads as TGTGCCAGCAGCTTAGTGGCAGGGACTAATGAAAAACTGTTTTTT. Amino acids: CASSLVAGTNEKLFF. The chain joins TRBV7-2 to TRBJ1-4; a weak D match, TRBD1 (5 bases). Germline CDR1 reads SGHTA; CDR2 reads FQGNSA. This CDR3 has 15 residues. Trimming cost V 1 base and J 2 bases, with 8 bases left between them.

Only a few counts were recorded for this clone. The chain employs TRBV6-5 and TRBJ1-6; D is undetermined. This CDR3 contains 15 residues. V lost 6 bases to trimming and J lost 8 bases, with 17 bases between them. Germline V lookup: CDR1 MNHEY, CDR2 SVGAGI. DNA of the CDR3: TGTGCCAGCAGCTCCGGACGGCTTCGGGATTCACCCCTCCACTTT. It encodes CASSSGRLRDSPLHF.

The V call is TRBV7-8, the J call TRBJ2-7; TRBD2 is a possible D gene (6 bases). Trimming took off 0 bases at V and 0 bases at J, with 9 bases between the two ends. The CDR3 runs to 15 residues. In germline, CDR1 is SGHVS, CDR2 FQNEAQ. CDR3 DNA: TGTGCCAGCAGCTTAGCTTCGGGGGTCTCCTACGAGCAGTACTTC. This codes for CASSLASGVSYEQYF.

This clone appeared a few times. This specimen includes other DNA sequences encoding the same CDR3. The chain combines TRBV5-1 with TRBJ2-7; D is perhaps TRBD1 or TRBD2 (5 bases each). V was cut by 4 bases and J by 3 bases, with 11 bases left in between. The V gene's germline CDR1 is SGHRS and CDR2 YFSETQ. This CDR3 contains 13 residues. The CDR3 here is CASSEGIGYEQYF. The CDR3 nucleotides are TGCGCCAGCAGCGAGGGGATAGGCTACGAGCAGTACTTC.

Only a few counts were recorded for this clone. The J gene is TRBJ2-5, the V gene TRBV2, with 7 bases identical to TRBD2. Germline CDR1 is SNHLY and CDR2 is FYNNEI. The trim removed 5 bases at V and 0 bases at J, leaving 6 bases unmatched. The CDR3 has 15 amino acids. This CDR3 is CASSPGTMYQETQYF. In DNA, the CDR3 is TGTGCCAGCAGTCCCGGGACTATGTACCAAGAGACCCAGTACTTC.

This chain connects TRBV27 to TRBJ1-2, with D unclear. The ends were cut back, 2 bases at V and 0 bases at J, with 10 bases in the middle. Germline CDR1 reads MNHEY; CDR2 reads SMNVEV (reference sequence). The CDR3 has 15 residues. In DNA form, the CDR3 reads TGTGCCAGCAGTTTACTGGCAGGTACTAACTATGGCTACACCTTC. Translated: CASSLLAGTNYGYTF.

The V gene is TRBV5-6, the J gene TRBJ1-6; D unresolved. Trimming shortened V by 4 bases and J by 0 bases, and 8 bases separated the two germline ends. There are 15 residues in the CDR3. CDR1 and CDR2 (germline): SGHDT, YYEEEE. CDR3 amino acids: CASSIGSSYNSPLHF. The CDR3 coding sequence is TGTGCCAGCAGCATTGGGAGCTCCTATAATTCACCCCTCCACTTT.

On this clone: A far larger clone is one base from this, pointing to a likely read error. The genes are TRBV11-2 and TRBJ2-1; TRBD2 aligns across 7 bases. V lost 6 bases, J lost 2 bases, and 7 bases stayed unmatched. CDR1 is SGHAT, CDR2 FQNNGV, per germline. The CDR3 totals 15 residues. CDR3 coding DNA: TGTGCCAGCAGTGAGCTAGCGGACCCCTACAATGAGCAGTTCTTC. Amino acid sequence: CASSELADPYNEQFF.

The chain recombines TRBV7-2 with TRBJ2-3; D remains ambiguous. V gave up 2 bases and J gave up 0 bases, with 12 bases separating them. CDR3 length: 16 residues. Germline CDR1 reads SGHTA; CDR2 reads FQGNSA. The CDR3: CASSLWRRSSTDTQYF. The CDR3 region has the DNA TGTGCCAGCAGCTTATGGCGAAGAAGTAGCACAGATACGCAGTATTTT.

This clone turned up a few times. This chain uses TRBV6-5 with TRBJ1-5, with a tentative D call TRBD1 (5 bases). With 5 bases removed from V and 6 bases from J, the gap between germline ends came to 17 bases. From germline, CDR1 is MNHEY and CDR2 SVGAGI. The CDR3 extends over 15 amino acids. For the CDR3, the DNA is TGTGCCAGCAGTCTCGCGGGAGGGACCCGTCAGCCCCAGCATTTT. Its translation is CASSLAGGTRQPQHF.

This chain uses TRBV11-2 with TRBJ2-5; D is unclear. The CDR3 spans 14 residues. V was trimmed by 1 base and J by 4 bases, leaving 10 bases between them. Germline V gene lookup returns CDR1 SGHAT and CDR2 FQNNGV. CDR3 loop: CASSLVPSRETQYF. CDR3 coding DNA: TGTGCCAGCAGCTTAGTACCAAGCCGAGAGACCCAGTACTTC. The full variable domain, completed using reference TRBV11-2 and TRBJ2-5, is EAGVAQSPRYKIIEKRQSVAFWCNPISGHATLYWYQQILGQGPKLLIQFQNNGVVDDSQLPKDRFSAERLKGVDSTLKIQPAKLEDSAVYLCASSLVPSRETQYFGPGTRLLVL.